This TCR beta chain was captured by sequencing in a study of monozygotic twins with inflammatory bowel disease. Study observations and caveats: It was in IBD patients that TCRbeta diversity (inverse Simpson) was lower than in healthy co-twins.

Template-switch reactions added UMIs with a 6-nucleotide sample barcode. Amplification of TCRalpha and TCRbeta cDNA involved two nested PCRs that ran for about 16 and 10 cycles. TCRdb reprocessed the 5' RACE reads, with one entry per CDR3 protein and no DNA. In all, the sample yields some 130,000 distinct CDR3 sequences. Per germline, CDR1 MNHEY and CDR2 SMNVEV (reference sequence). The CDR3 runs 16 residues. In regard to this clonotype: The antigen remains undetermined.

The rearrangement joins TRBV27 to TRBJ1-5. The sample comprised blood. The receptor's source is a human donor with ulcerative colitis or Crohn's disease, or a healthy co-twin of an affected twin (not recorded which). This CDR3 reads CASSPDLGGRNQPQHF.